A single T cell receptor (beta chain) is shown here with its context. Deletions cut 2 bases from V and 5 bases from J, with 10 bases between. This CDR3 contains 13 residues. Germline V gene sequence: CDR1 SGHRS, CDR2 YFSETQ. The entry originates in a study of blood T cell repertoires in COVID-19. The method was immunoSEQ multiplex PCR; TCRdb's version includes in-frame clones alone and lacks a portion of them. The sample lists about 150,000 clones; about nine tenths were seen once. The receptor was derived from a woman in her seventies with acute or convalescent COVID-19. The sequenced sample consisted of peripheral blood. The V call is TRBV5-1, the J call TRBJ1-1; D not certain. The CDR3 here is CASSFGLSTEAFF. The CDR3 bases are TGCGCCAGCAGCTTTGGACTCTCTACTGAAGCTTTCTTT.